These 28 T cell receptor beta chains were sequenced from one sample in a study of metastatic and nonmetastatic thyroid tumors. Prior to thyroid surgery, none of the patients had received any treatment. MiXCR reprocessed the PCR reads for TCRdb. Of around 34,000 clones listed, 20% to 25% are singletons. The source material was tumor tissue. These receptors originate from a male donor with papillary thyroid cancer or a benign thyroid nodule (not recorded which). Some clones in this sample may be carry-over from other donors' samples.

This clone was seen more than once but under ten times. Given a much more abundant clone one base away, this may be a read error. This chain links TRBV6-9 with TRBJ1-4; weak D call: TRBD1 (5 bases). The germline gives CDR1 MNHGY, CDR2 SVAAGI. This CDR3 comprises 9 residues. The CDR3 reads CASSRDLHF. The CDR3 DNA is TGCGCCAGCAGCCGGGACCTTCATTTT.

This clone was observed a handful of times. The chain couples TRBV27 to TRBJ1-1, with 7 nucleotides matching TRBD1. With V trimmed by 6 bases and J by 1 base, 5 bases remained unmatched. This CDR3 region has 14 residues. CDR1 and CDR2 (germline): MNHEY, SMNVEV (reference sequence). The CDR3 coding sequence is TGTGCCAGCAGCGGCAACAGGGGGAACACTGAAGCTTTCTTT. This sequence encodes CASSGNRGNTEAFF.

This clone was seen at least ten times. The chain employs TRBV10-3 and TRBJ2-3, with D unclear. The CDR3 consists of 13 residues. Germline CDR1 is ENHRY and CDR2 is SYGVKD. Trimming took off 7 bases at V and 5 bases at J, with 13 bases between the two ends. CDR3 bases: TGTGCCATCATGGATCACGCCAAAGATACGCAGTATTTT. This sequence encodes CAIMDHAKDTQYF.

This clone was seen many times. This sequence joins TRBV11-1 and TRBJ2-3; either TRBD1 or TRBD2 may supply D (5 bases each). Trimming took 4 bases from V and 3 from J, leaving 17 bases between them. The germline V gene has CDR1 SGHAT and CDR2 FQDESV (reference sequence). There are 16 residues in the CDR3. CDR3 DNA: TGTGCCAGCAGCTCAAAGGACGGGACGCAGACAGATACGCAGTATTTT. Protein: CASSSKDGTQTDTQYF.

The chain carries TRBV27 and TRBJ2-7, with 7 bases that match TRBD1. J gave up 2 bases and V 6 bases, and 4 bases lay outside the gene matches. CDR1 is MNHEY and CDR2 is SMNVEV in the germline V gene (reference sequence). The CDR3 runs to 13 residues. CDR3 DNA: TGTGCCAGCAGGGACAGGTCAACCTACGAGCAGTACTTC. It translates to CASRDRSTYEQYF.

A note on this clone: A read error may account for a junction end that differs from germline. This chain connects TRBV6-2 or TRBV6-3 to TRBJ1-4, with D perhaps TRBD1 (5 bases). The CDR3 is 16 amino acids. Germline-derived CDR1 and CDR2 are MNHEY and SVGEGT. CDR3 in amino acids: CVSSYLTWGGREKLFF. CDR3 nucleotide sequence: TGTGTCAGCAGTTACCTTACATGGGGGGGGAGGGAAAAACTGTTTTTT.

This clone was observed a few times. This sequence joins TRBV6-1 and TRBJ1-6, with D unclear. The CDR3 has 15 residues. Germline V gene sequence: CDR1 MNHNS, CDR2 SASEGT. Between the trimmed V and J ends, which lost 5 bases and 0 bases, there was a span of 8 bases. The CDR3: CASSREDSYNSPLHF. In nucleotides, the CDR3 is TGTGCCAGCAGTCGGGAAGACTCCTATAATTCACCCCTCCACTTT.

This clone was counted at least ten times. The genes are TRBV5-6 and TRBJ1-5; D not certain. V was shortened by 5 bases and J by 0 bases, with 12 bases between the two germline ends. The V gene's germline CDR1 is SGHDT and CDR2 YYEEEE. This CDR3 has 15 residues. Here the CDR3 DNA reads TGTGCCAGCAGTCCTGGAGCCCTTAGCAATCAGCCCCAGCATTTT. Translated: CASSPGALSNQPQHF. Drawing the rest from reference TRBV5-6 and TRBJ1-5, the complete variable domain is DAGVTQSPTHLIKTRGQQVTLRCSPKSGHDTVSWYQQALGQGPQFIFQYYEEEERQRGNFPDRFSGHQFPNYSSELNVNALLLGDSALYLCASSPGALSNQPQHFGDGTRLSIL.

This clone was counted ten times or more. This chain connects TRBV20-1 to TRBJ2-3; TRBD1 matches at 7 bases. Germline V gives CDR1 DFQATT, CDR2 SNEGSKA (reference sequence). The CDR3 is made up of 15 amino acids. The V segment lost 3 bases and the J segment 3 bases; nucleotides outside the gene matches: 9. Written as DNA, the CDR3 is TGCAGTGCTAGCCTTGGAGACAGGGTTACAGATACGCAGTATTTT. It specifies CSASLGDRVTDTQYF.

The chain is built from TRBV3-1 and TRBJ1-6; D ambiguous. CDR3 length: 14 amino acids. The germline V and J ends were trimmed by 1 base and 9 bases, with 10 bases remaining between them. Per the germline V gene, CDR1 is LGHDT and CDR2 is YNNKEL (reference sequence). As DNA, the CDR3 is TGTGCCAGCAGCCAAGCGGCAGTAGGTTCACCCCTCCACTTT. Translated, it gives CASSQAAVGSPLHF.

CDR3 DNA sequence: TGTGCCAGCCGCGAACCCGGGACAGAGAACACCGGGGAGCTGTTTTTT. Its protein is CASREPGTENTGELFF. The chain couples TRBV6-1 to TRBJ2-2; 7 bases are a match to TRBD1. The CDR3 contains 16 residues. The V gene's germline CDR1 is MNHNS and CDR2 SASEGT. V dropped 8 bases and J dropped 1; count of bases not matched to a gene: 10.

V gene TRBV4-1 combines with J gene TRBJ2-1; TRBD1 matches 11 bases. This CDR3 spans 15 amino acids. Germline V gene data show CDR1 as MGHRA and CDR2 as YSYEKL. The V and J ends lost 5 bases and 6 bases, in that order; junction bases with no gene match: 6. The CDR3 reads CASSFGQGAGNEQFF. The DNA of the CDR3 is TGCGCCAGCAGCTTCGGACAGGGGGCCGGCAATGAGCAGTTCTTC.

This clone was recorded at least ten times. This may stem from a read error, because a much larger clone lies one nucleotide away. The rearrangement joins TRBV6-1 to TRBJ1-1; TRBD1 is a possible D gene (5 bases). The CDR3 has 14 residues. Germline V gene data show CDR1 as MNHNS and CDR2 as SASEGT. As DNA, the CDR3 is TGTGCCAGCAGTGAGTGGGGGGAAATCACTGAAGCTCTCTTT. Protein sequence: CASSEWGEITEALF.

This clone was seen many times. This rearrangement joins TRBV30 to TRBJ2-1, with D possibly being TRBD2 (5 bases). Germline V gene lookup returns CDR1 GTSNPN and CDR2 SVGIG (reference sequence). Trimming cost V 5 bases and J 6 bases, with 8 bases left between them. This CDR3 has 11 residues. Here the CDR3 reads CAWRGFNEQFF. Here the CDR3 DNA reads TGTGCCTGGCGGGGATTCAATGAGCAGTTCTTC.

This clone was recorded a few times. Relative to the germline gene, one junction end is altered; a read error may explain this. V and J are TRBV15 and TRBJ2-1; the match to TRBD2 covers 9 bases. This CDR3 comprises 16 residues. The germline V gene encodes CDR1 LNHNV and CDR2 YYDKDF (reference sequence). DNA for the CDR3: TGTGCCAACAGCCGGTTAGCGGGGGAACTCGGCAATGAGCAGTTCTTC. Amino acids: CANSRLAGELGNEQFF.

This clone showed up many times. This chain links TRBV5-1 with TRBJ1-4; D not certain. The CDR3 contains 14 residues. Germline V gene data show CDR1 as SGHRS and CDR2 as YFSETQ. Between the trimmed V and J ends, which lost 3 bases and 4 bases, there was a span of 10 bases. The CDR3, as DNA: TGCGCCAGCAGCTGGGAGGGAGTTAATGAAAAACTGTTTTTT. Encoded protein: CASSWEGVNEKLFF.

This clone was counted many times. The identical CDR3 is also encoded by other nucleotide sequences in the sample. V gene TRBV20-1 combines with J gene TRBJ2-5; 8 nucleotides line up with TRBD2. The CDR3 spans 14 residues. After removal of 0 bases from V and 4 bases from J, the junction contained 4 bases not matched to a gene. Germline V gene sequence: CDR1 DFQATT, CDR2 SNEGSKA (reference sequence). CDR3 DNA: TGCAGTGCTAGAGATCGTCTAGCGGGAGAGACCCAGTACTTC. It yields the protein CSARDRLAGETQYF.

This clone was seen ten or more times. The chain links TRBV5-6 to TRBJ2-7; D tentatively reads TRBD1 or TRBD2 (5 bases each). The ends were cut back, 3 bases at V and 0 bases at J, with 16 bases in the middle. Germline V gives CDR1 SGHDT, CDR2 YYEEEE. This CDR3 is built from 16 residues. The CDR3 reads CASSSPGTVSSYEQYF. The CDR3 DNA is TGTGCCAGCAGCTCGCCCGGGACCGTTAGCTCCTACGAGCAGTACTTC.

The rearrangement links TRBV10-1 to TRBJ2-2; the D is unclear. The V and J ends lost 7 bases and 2 bases respectively, with 5 bases between them. CDR1 is WNHNN, CDR2 SYGVQD, per germline (reference sequence). This CDR3 is built from 12 residues. The CDR3 sequence is CASTVNTGELFF. CDR3 coding DNA: TGCGCCAGCACAGTTAACACCGGGGAGCTGTTTTTT.

This clone was counted many times. The CDR3 sequence is CASSSLVAQVNTGELFF. The CDR3 DNA reads TGTGCCAGCAGTTCTTTAGTTGCACAGGTTAACACCGGGGAGCTGTTTTTT. This chain connects TRBV28 to TRBJ2-2, with D possibly TRBD1 on 5 matching bases. Trimming removed 4 bases at V and 2 bases at J, with 17 bases between. There are 17 residues in the CDR3. Germline V gene lookup returns CDR1 MDHEN and CDR2 SYDVKM.

This clone has only a few counts. The rearrangement links TRBV11-1 to TRBJ2-3; 12 nucleotides line up with TRBD2. The CDR3 spans 18 residues. V lost 5 bases and J lost 7; bases outside the gene matches: 16. Germline values: CDR1 SGHAT, CDR2 FQDESV (reference sequence). In DNA form, the CDR3 reads TGTGCCAGCAGCATTAGCCTCGGCCTAGCGGGAGGGAAGTATACGCAGTATTTT. This translates into CASSISLGLAGGKYTQYF.

On this clone itself: This may be a read error: a much more frequent sequence differs by one nucleotide. The gene calls are TRBV7-3 and TRBJ2-3; perhaps D is TRBD1 or TRBD2 (5 bases each). The CDR3 loop spans 14 amino acids. Germline CDR1 SGHTA, CDR2 FQGTGA. CDR3 sequence (DNA): TGTGCCAGCAGCCAAACCGGGACCACAGATACGCGGTATTTT. The encoded protein is CASSQTGTTDTRYF.

This clone qualifies as medium-sized. This chain uses TRBV11-2 with TRBJ1-2; weak D call: TRBD1 (5 bases). The V end lost 5 bases, the J end lost 8 bases, and 12 bases lay between the germline ends. Germline CDR1 SGHAT, CDR2 FQNNGV. The CDR3 length is 12 residues. The CDR3 loop is CASSPGGDGYTF. The CDR3 bases are TGTGCCAGCAGCCCGGGGGGGGACGGCTACACCTTC.

By share of the sample, this clone is medium-sized. The chain links TRBV5-1 to TRBJ2-7, with 10 nucleotides matching TRBD2. The CDR3 totals 15 residues. Germline trimming cut 4 bases from V and 0 bases from J; bases unmatched to any gene: 4. Germline V gene lookup returns CDR1 SGHRS and CDR2 YFSETQ. The CDR3 protein is CASSVGTSDSYEQYF. The CDR3 nucleotides are TGCGCCAGCAGCGTCGGGACTAGCGACTCCTACGAGCAGTACTTC.

This clone has ten or more counts. The chain joins TRBV7-2 to TRBJ2-7, with 11 nucleotides matching TRBD2. There are 14 residues in the CDR3. Per germline, CDR1 SGHTA and CDR2 FQGNSA. V shed 2 bases and J 7 bases; nucleotides not matched to a gene: 4. CDR3 in amino acids: CASSLLAGGQEQYF. The CDR3 DNA sequence: TGTGCCAGCAGCTTACTAGCGGGAGGTCAAGAGCAGTACTTC.

This clone was seen ten or more times. This sequence joins TRBV7-9 and TRBJ2-2, with D unclear. The germline gives CDR1 SEHNR, CDR2 FQNEAQ (reference sequence). The V end was cut by 6 bases, the J end by 1 base, with 6 bases between. The length of the CDR3 is 13 residues. CDR3 coding DNA: TGTGCCAGCAGACTGGGGAACACCGGGGAGCTGTTTTTT. Translated, it gives CASRLGNTGELFF.

The V and J genes are TRBV28 and TRBJ1-5; D is undetermined. The CDR3 loop spans 13 amino acids. V lost 8 bases and J 3 bases, leaving 11 bases between the germline ends. From germline, CDR1 is MDHEN and CDR2 SYDVKM. CDR3 loop: CASGAFINQPQHF. The CDR3 coding sequence is TGTGCCAGCGGTGCATTTATCAATCAGCCCCAGCATTTT.

The chain combines TRBV3-1 with TRBJ2-7, with D possibly matching TRBD2 (6 bases). Deletions cut 4 bases from V and 3 bases from J, with 10 bases between. This CDR3 has 13 amino acids. Per germline, CDR1 LGHDT and CDR2 YNNKEL (reference sequence). Here the CDR3 DNA reads TGTGCCAGCAGCCTGCGGGAACACTACGAGCAGTACTTC. Amino acid sequence: CASSLREHYEQYF.